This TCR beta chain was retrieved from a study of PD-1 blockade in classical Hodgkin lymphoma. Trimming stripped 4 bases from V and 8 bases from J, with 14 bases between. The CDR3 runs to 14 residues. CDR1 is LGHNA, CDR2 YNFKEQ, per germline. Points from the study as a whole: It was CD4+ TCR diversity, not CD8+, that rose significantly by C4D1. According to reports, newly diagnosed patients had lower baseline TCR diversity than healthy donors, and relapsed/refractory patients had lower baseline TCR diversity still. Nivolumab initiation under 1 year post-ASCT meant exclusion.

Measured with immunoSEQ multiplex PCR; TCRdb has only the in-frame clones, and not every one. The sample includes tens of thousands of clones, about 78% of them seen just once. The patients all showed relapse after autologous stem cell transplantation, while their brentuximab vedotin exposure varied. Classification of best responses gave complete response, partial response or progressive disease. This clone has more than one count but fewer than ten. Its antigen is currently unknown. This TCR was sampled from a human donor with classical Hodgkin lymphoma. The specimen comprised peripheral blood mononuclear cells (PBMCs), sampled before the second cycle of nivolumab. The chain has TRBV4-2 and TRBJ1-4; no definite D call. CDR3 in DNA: TGTGCCAGCAGCCTGCGGGGTATGCGGGAAAAACTGTTTTTT. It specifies CASSLRGMREKLFF.